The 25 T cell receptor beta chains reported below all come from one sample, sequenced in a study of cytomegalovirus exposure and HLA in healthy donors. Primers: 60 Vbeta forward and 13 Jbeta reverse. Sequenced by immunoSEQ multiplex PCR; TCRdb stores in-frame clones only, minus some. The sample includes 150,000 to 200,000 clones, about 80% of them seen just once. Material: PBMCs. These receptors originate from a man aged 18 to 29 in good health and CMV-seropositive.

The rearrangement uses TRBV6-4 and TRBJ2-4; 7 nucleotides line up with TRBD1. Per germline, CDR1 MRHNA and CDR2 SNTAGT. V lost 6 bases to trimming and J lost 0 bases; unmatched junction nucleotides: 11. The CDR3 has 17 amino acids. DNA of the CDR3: TGTGCCAGCAGCATGACAGGGACCAGACTAGCCAAAAACATTCAGTACTTC. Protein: CASSMTGTRLAKNIQYF.

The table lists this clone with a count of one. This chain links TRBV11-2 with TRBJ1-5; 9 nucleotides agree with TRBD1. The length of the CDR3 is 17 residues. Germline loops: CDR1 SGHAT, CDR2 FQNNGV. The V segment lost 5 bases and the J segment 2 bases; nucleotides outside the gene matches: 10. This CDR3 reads CASSTGQGKRGNQPQHF. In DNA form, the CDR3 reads TGTGCCAGCAGCACAGGACAGGGGAAAAGAGGCAATCAGCCCCAGCATTTT.

CDR3 sequence: CASSKTLGTYEQYF. In DNA, the CDR3 is TGTGCCAGCTCAAAGACTCTAGGCACCTACGAGCAGTACTTC. The J gene is TRBJ2-7, the V gene TRBV18; D is unresolved. Trimming removed 5 bases from V and 2 bases from J, with 13 bases in between. The CDR3 has 14 amino acids. The germline gives CDR1 KGHSH, CDR2 LQKENI.

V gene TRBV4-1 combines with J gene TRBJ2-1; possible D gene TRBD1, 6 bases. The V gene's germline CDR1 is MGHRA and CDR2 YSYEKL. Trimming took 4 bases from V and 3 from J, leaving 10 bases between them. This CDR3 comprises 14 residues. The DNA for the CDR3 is TGCGCCAGCAGCCGAACGGACAGCTACAATGAGCAGTTCTTC. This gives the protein CASSRTDSYNEQFF.

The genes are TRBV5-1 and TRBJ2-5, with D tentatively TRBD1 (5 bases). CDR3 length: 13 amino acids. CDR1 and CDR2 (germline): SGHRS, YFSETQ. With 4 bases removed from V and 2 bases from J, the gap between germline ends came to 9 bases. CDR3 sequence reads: CASSVQGQETQYF. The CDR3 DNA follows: TGCGCCAGCAGCGTCCAGGGACAAGAGACCCAGTACTTC. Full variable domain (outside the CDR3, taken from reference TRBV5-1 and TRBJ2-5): KAGVTQTPRYLIKTRGQQVTLSCSPISGHRSVSWYQQTPGQGLQFLFEYFSETQRNKGNFPGRFSGRQFSNSRSEMNVSTLELGDSALYLCASSVQGQETQYFGPGTRLLVL.

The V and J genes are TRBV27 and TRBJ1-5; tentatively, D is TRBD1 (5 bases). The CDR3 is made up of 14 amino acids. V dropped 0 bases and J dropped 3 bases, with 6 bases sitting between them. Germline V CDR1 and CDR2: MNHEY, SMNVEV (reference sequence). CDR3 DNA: TGTGCCAGCAGTTTATCGGGGCTCAATCAGCCCCAGCATTTT. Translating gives CASSLSGLNQPQHF.

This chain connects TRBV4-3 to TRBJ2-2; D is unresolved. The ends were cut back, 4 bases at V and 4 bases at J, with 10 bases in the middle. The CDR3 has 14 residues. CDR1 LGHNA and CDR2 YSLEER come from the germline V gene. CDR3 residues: CASSPLQFTGELFF. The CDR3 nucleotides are TGCGCCAGCAGCCCCCTACAGTTCACCGGGGAGCTGTTTTTT.

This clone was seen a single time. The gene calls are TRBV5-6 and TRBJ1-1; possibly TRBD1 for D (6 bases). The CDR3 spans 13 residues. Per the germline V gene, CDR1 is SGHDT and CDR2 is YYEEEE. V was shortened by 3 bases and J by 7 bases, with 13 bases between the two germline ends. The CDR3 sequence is CASSSNPTGEAFF. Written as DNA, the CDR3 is TGTGCCAGCAGCTCTAACCCGACAGGTGAAGCTTTCTTT. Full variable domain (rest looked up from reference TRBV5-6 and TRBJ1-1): DAGVTQSPTHLIKTRGQQVTLRCSPKSGHDTVSWYQQALGQGPQFIFQYYEEEERQRGNFPDRFSGHQFPNYSSELNVNALLLGDSALYLCASSSNPTGEAFFGQGTRLTVV.

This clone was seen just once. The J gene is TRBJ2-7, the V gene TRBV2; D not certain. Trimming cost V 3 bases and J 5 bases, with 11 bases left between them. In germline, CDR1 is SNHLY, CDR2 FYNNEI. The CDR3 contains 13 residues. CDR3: CASSDPSLDEQYF. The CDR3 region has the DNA TGTGCCAGCAGTGATCCAAGCCTTGACGAGCAGTACTTC.

The CDR3 reads CASSPGLADNEQFF. The CDR3 region has the DNA TGTGCCAGCAGCCCAGGGCTAGCGGACAATGAGCAGTTCTTC. This chain connects TRBV11-3 to TRBJ2-1; 7 bases are a match to TRBD2. Germline V gives CDR1 SGHNT, CDR2 YENEEA. The CDR3 length is 14 residues. V shed 5 bases and J 5 bases; nucleotides not matched to a gene: 6.

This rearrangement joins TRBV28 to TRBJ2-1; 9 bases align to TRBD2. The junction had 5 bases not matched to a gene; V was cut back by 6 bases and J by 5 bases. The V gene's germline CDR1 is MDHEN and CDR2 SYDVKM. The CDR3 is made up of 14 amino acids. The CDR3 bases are TGTGCCAGCAGCCGGGGACTAGCAGACAATGAGCAGTTCTTC. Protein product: CASSRGLADNEQFF.

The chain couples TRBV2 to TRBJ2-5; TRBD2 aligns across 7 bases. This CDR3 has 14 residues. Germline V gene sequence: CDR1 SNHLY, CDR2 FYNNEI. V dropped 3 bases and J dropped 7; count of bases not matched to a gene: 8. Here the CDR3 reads CASSDWEGSGTQYF. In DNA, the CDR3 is TGTGCCAGCAGTGACTGGGAGGGATCAGGGACCCAGTACTTC.

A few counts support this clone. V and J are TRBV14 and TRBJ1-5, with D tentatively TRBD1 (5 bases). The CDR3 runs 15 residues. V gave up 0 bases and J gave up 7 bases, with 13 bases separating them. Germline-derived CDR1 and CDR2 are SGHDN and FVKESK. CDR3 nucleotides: TGTGCCAGCAGCCAAGAGGAATGGGGCCGGCAGCCCCAGCATTTT. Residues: CASSQEEWGRQPQHF. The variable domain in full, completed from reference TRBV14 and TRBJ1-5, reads EAGVTQFPSHSVIEKGQTVTLRCDPISGHDNLYWYRRVMGKEIKFLLHFVKESKQDESGMPNNRFLAERTGGTYSTLKVQPAELEDSGVYFCASSQEEWGRQPQHFGDGTRLSIL.

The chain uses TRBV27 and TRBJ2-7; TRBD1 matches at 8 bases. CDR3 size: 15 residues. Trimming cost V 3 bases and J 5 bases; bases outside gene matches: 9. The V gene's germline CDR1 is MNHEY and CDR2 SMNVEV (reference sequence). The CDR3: CASSFLGDRINEQYF. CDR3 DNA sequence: TGTGCCAGCAGTTTCCTAGGGGACAGGATTAACGAGCAGTACTTC.

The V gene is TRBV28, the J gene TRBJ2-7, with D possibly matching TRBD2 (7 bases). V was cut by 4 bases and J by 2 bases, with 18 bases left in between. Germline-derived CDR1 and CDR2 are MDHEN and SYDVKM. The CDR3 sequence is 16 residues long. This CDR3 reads CASSSAGHPTAYEQYF. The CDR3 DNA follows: TGTGCCAGCAGTTCAGCGGGACACCCAACAGCCTACGAGCAGTACTTC.

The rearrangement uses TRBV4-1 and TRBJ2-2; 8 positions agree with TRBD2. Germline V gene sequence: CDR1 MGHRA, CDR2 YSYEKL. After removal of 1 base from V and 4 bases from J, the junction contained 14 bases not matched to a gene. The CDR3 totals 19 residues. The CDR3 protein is CASSQGGLVGGHGTGELFF. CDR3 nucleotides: TGCGCCAGCAGCCAAGGGGGACTAGTGGGGGGGCACGGCACCGGGGAGCTGTTTTTT.

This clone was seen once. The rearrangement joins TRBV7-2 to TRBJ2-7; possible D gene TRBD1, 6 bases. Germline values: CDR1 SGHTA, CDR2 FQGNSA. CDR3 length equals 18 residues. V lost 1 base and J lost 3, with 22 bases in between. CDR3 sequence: CASSLDAKGGTHRYEQYF. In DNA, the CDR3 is TGTGCCAGCAGCTTAGATGCGAAAGGTGGGACACACCGCTACGAGCAGTACTTC.

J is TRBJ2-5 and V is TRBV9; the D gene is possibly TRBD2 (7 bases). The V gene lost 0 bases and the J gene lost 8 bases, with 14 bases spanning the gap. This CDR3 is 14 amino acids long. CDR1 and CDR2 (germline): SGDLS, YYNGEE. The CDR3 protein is CASSVDGGAGTQYF. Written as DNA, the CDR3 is TGTGCCAGCAGCGTAGATGGGGGGGCCGGTACCCAGTACTTC.

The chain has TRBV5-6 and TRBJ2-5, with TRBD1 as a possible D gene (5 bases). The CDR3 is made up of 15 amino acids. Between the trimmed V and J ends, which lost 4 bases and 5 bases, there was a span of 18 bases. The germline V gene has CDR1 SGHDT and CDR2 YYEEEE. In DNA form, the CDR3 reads TGTGCCAGCAGCCCCCATGGGGCGTGGGCTGAGACCCAGTACTTC. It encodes CASSPHGAWAETQYF. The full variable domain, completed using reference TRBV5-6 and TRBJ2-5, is DAGVTQSPTHLIKTRGQQVTLRCSPKSGHDTVSWYQQALGQGPQFIFQYYEEEERQRGNFPDRFSGHQFPNYSSELNVNALLLGDSALYLCASSPHGAWAETQYFGPGTRLLVL.

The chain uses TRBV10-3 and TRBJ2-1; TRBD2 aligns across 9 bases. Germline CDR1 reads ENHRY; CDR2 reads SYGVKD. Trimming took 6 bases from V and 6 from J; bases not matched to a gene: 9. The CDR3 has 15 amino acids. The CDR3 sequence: CAISKITAGGNEQFF. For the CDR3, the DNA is TGTGCCATCAGCAAGATTACAGCGGGAGGCAATGAGCAGTTCTTC.

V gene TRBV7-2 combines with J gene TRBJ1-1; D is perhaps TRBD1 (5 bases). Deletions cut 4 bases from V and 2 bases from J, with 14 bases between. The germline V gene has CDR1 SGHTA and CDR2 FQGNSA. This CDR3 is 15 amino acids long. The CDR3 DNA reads TGTGCCAGCAGCTCCAGGGTCCGCGGTAACACTGAAGCTTTCTTT. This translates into CASSSRVRGNTEAFF.

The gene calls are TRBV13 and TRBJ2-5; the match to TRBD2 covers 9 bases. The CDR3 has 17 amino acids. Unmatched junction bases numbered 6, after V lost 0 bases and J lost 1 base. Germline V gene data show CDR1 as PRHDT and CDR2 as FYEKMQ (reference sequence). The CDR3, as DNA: TGTGCCAGCAGCTTAGGCGGGCGGCGGGAGGGCCAAGAGACCCAGTACTTC. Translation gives CASSLGGRREGQETQYF.

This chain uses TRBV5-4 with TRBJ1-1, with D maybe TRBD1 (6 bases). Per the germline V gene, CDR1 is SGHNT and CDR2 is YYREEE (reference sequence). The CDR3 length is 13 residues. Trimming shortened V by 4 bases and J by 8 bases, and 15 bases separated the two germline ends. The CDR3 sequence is CASSLQGSGEAFF. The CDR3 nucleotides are TGTGCCAGCAGCCTACAGGGTTCAGGGGAAGCTTTCTTT.

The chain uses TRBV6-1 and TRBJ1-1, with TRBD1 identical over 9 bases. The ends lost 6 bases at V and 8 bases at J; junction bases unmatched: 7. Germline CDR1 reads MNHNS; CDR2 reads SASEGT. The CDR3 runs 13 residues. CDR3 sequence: CASRGTGRMEAFF. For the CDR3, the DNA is TGTGCCAGCAGGGGGACAGGGCGTATGGAAGCTTTCTTT.

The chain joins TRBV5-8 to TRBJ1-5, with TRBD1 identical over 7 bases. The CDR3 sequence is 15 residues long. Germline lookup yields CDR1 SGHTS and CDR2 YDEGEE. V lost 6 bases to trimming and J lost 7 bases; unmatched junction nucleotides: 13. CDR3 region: CASTERGRQGQPQHF. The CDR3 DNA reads TGTGCCAGCACCGAGAGGGGGAGACAGGGCCAGCCCCAGCATTTT.